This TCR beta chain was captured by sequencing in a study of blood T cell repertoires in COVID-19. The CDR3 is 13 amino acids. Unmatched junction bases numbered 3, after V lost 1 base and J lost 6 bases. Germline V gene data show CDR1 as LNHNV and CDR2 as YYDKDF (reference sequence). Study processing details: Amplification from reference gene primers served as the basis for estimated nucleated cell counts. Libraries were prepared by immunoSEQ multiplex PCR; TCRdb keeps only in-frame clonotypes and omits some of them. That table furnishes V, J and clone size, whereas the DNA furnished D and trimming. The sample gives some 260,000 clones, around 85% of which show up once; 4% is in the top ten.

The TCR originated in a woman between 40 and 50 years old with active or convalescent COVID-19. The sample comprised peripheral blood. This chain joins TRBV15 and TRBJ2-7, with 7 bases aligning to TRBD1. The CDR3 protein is CATSRGTGVEQYV. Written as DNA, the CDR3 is TGTGCCACCAGCAGAGGAACAGGGGTCGAGCAGTACGTC.